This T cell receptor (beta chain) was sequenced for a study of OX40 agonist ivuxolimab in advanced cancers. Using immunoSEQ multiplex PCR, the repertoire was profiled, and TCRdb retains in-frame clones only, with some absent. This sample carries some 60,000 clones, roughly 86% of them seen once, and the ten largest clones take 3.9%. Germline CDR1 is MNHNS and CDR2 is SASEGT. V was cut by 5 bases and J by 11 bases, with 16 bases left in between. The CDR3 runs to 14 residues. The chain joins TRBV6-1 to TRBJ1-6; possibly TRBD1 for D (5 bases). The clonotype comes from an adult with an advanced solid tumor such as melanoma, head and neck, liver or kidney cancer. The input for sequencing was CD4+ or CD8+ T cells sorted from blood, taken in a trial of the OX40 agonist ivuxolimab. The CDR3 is CASSSRPGSAPLHF. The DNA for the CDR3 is TGTGCCAGCAGTAGTAGGCCAGGGAGCGCACCCCTCCACTTT.